The 18 T cell receptor beta chains given below trace back to one sample, sequenced in a study of OX40 agonist ivuxolimab in advanced cancers. Method: immunoSEQ multiplex PCR; TCRdb's copy keeps in-frame clones and lacks some. The sample has approximately 26,000 clones; 80% are singletons. Sequencing used CD4+ or CD8+ T cells sorted from blood, obtained in a trial of the OX40 agonist ivuxolimab. Source of these receptors: an adult with an advanced solid tumor such as melanoma, head and neck, liver or kidney cancer.

The chain combines TRBV27 with TRBJ2-5, with 7 bases fitting TRBD2. V trimming: 1 base; J trimming: 6 bases; junction bases outside the gene matches: 2. From germline, CDR1 is MNHEY and CDR2 SMNVEV (reference sequence). The CDR3 consists of 13 residues. CDR3 in DNA: TGTGCCAGCAGTTTATACGGGGGGAAGACCCAGTACTTC. This translates into CASSLYGGKTQYF.

The CDR3 region is CASSITQGAPEAFF. CDR3 nucleotides: TGTGCCAGTAGTATTACTCAGGGGGCCCCTGAAGCTTTCTTT. The chain couples TRBV19 to TRBJ1-1; TRBD1 matches at 8 bases. V lost 3 bases to trimming and J lost 6 bases; unmatched junction nucleotides: 6. Germline CDR1 and CDR2: LNHDA and SQIVND (reference sequence). The CDR3 length is 14 residues.

The V gene is TRBV7-3, the J gene TRBJ2-5; D is ambiguous. Germline CDR1 and CDR2: SGHTA and FQGTGA. The V end lost 5 bases, the J end lost 5 bases, and 15 bases lay between the germline ends. The CDR3 has 14 residues. The chain's CDR3 is CASSPTEMGETQYF. For the CDR3, the DNA is TGTGCCAGCAGCCCCACCGAGATGGGGGAGACCCAGTACTTC. Supplemented by reference TRBV7-3 and TRBJ2-5, the full variable domain reads GAGVSQTPSNKVTEKGKYVELRCDPISGHTALYWYRQSLGQGPEFLIYFQGTGAADDSGLPNDRFFAVRPEGSVSTLKIQRTERGDSAVYLCASSPTEMGETQYFGPGTRLLVL.

This chain uses TRBV18 with TRBJ2-5; tentative D call: TRBD1 (6 bases). Trimming left V 3 bases short and J 2 bases short, with 7 bases between. In germline, CDR1 is KGHSH, CDR2 LQKENI. The CDR3 covers 13 residues. CDR3 DNA: TGTGCCAGCTCACCTACAGGGCAAGAGACCCAGTACTTC. Translating gives CASSPTGQETQYF.

The chain recombines TRBV4-1 with TRBJ2-2; D is ambiguous. The V gene lost 4 bases and the J gene lost 4 bases, with 4 bases spanning the gap. CDR3 length: 12 amino acids. CDR1 and CDR2 (germline): MGHRA, YSYEKL. The CDR3 DNA reads TGCGCCAGCAGCCGAGCCACCGGGGAGCTGTTTTTT. It specifies CASSRATGELFF.

This rearrangement joins TRBV7-9 to TRBJ2-7; 10 bases agree with TRBD1. The CDR3 has 16 amino acids. Trimming took 6 bases from V and 2 from J; bases not matched to a gene: 10. Germline CDR1 is SEHNR and CDR2 is FQNEAQ (reference sequence). CDR3 sequence reads: CASRSGTGDGPYEQYF. In DNA form, the CDR3 reads TGTGCCAGCAGGTCCGGGACAGGGGACGGGCCCTACGAGCAGTACTTC.

This clone was recorded once. The V gene is TRBV19, the J gene TRBJ2-2; TRBD1 might be the D (5 bases). The CDR3 has 14 residues. Looked up from germline, CDR1 is LNHDA and CDR2 is SQIVND (reference sequence). Trimming took 9 bases from V and 4 from J, leaving 15 bases between them. CDR3 sequence reads: CASSRAASTGELFF. In DNA form, the CDR3 reads TGTGCCAGCAGCAGGGCCGCGAGCACCGGGGAGCTGTTTTTT.

The chain recombines TRBV6-5 with TRBJ1-1; tentatively, D is TRBD1 (5 bases). Per germline, CDR1 MNHEY and CDR2 SVGAGI. Trimming pared 2 bases from V and 5 bases from J, leaving 9 bases between. The CDR3 has 13 amino acids. The CDR3 bases are TGTGCCAGCAGTTACGCAGGGAGAACTGAAGCTTTCTTT. As protein: CASSYAGRTEAFF.

The chain couples TRBV9 to TRBJ2-7; tentative D call: TRBD1 (5 bases). Trimming removed 0 bases at V and 7 bases at J, with 11 bases between. Germline V gene sequence: CDR1 SGDLS, CDR2 YYNGEE. The CDR3 spans 13 residues. The CDR3 DNA reads TGTGCCAGCAGCGTAGAAGGGGCTCGGGAGCAGTACTTC. Translating it yields CASSVEGAREQYF.

V is TRBV4-2 and J is TRBJ2-6; 9 bases fit TRBD1. The V segment lost 5 bases and the J segment 2 bases; nucleotides outside the gene matches: 16. Germline assignment: CDR1 LGHNA and CDR2 YNFKEQ. This CDR3 is 20 amino acids long. CDR3 nucleotide sequence: TGTGCCAGCAGCGATAGGACCGCTACGGGACAGGGAACTGGGGCCAACGTCCTGACTTTC. Translated: CASSDRTATGQGTGANVLTF.

The table lists this clone with a few counts. CDR3 protein: CSVEAAVDRGTQYF. CDR3 sequence (DNA): TGCAGCGTTGAAGCGGCGGTGGACCGGGGGACCCAGTACTTC. The chain couples TRBV29-1 to TRBJ2-5; possibly TRBD2 for D (5 bases). The V gene lost 1 base and the J gene lost 7 bases, with 16 bases spanning the gap. Germline V gene sequence: CDR1 SQVTM, CDR2 ANQGSEA. The CDR3 contains 14 residues. Combining the CDR3 with reference TRBV29-1 and TRBJ2-5 gives the whole variable domain SAVISQKPSRDICQRGTSLTIQCQVDSQVTMMFWYRQQPGQSLTLIATANQGSEATYESGFVIDKFPISRPNLTFSTLTVSNMSPEDSSIYLCSVEAAVDRGTQYFGPGTRLLVL.

This clone was observed once. The V call is TRBV20-1, the J call TRBJ1-2, with no clear D. CDR1 and CDR2 from the germline V gene are DFQATT and SNEGSKA (reference sequence). This CDR3 contains 8 residues. Trimming shortened V by 7 bases and J by 6 bases, and 3 bases separated the two germline ends. CDR3 coding DNA: TGCAGTGGGGATGGCTACACCTTC. Translation: CSGDGYTF.

The CDR3 is CASRWAYEQYF. The CDR3 nucleotides read TGTGCCAGCAGATGGGCCTACGAGCAGTACTTC. The rearrangement links TRBV2 to TRBJ2-7; D gene uncertain. This CDR3 has 11 amino acids. V gave up 6 bases and J gave up 2 bases, with 5 bases separating them. The germline CDR1 and CDR2 sequences are SNHLY and FYNNEI.

The J gene is TRBJ2-7, the V gene TRBV2, with 9 bases matching TRBD1. Germline assignment: CDR1 SNHLY and CDR2 FYNNEI. J gave up 3 bases and V 6 bases, and 18 bases lay outside the gene matches. This CDR3 has 18 amino acids. The CDR3 region is CASSTDRGLAGDLYEQYF. DNA for the CDR3: TGTGCCAGCAGCACGGACAGGGGTTTGGCGGGGGACCTCTACGAGCAGTACTTC. Full variable domain (outside the CDR3, taken from reference TRBV2 and TRBJ2-7): EPEVTQTPSHQVTQMGQEVILRCVPISNHLYFYWYRQILGQKVEFLVSFYNNEISEKSEIFDDQFSVERPDGSNFTLKIRSTKLEDSAMYFCASSTDRGLAGDLYEQYFGPGTRLTVT.

V and J are TRBV5-8 and TRBJ1-1; D gene uncertain. The CDR3 covers 16 residues. The V gene's germline CDR1 is SGHTS and CDR2 YDEGEE. V was cut by 1 base and J by 3 bases, with 16 bases left in between. The CDR3 DNA sequence: TGTGCCAGCAGCTTGTTCGGAGTGGCCGGGGACACTGAAGCTTTCTTT. Translating gives CASSLFGVAGDTEAFF.

This clone was counted a few times. This chain links TRBV5-4 with TRBJ2-7; D is uncertain. CDR1 is SGHNT, CDR2 YYREEE, per germline (reference sequence). The CDR3 consists of 13 residues. The V end was cut by 0 bases, the J end by 5 bases, with 9 bases between. This chain's CDR3 is CASSLDQAHEQYF. The CDR3 nucleotides are TGTGCCAGCAGCTTGGACCAGGCCCACGAGCAGTACTTC.

This clone is termed medium-sized. V usage is TRBV27 and J usage is TRBJ1-1; D unclear. The V end lost 0 bases, the J end lost 1 base, and 9 bases lay between the germline ends. CDR1 and CDR2 (germline): MNHEY, SMNVEV (reference sequence). The CDR3 runs 15 residues. The CDR3 loop is CASSLSSPPNTEAFF. The CDR3 nucleotides are TGTGCCAGCAGTTTATCTTCCCCGCCGAACACTGAAGCTTTCTTT.

The chain employs TRBV7-6 and TRBJ1-1; TRBD1 agrees at 8 bases. V lost 8 bases, J lost 6 bases, and 5 bases stayed unmatched. Germline loops: CDR1 SGHVS, CDR2 FNYEAQ. This CDR3 is built from 12 residues. The CDR3 spells CASRQGRSEAFF. In nucleotides, the CDR3 is TGTGCCAGCCGACAGGGGAGGTCTGAAGCTTTCTTT.